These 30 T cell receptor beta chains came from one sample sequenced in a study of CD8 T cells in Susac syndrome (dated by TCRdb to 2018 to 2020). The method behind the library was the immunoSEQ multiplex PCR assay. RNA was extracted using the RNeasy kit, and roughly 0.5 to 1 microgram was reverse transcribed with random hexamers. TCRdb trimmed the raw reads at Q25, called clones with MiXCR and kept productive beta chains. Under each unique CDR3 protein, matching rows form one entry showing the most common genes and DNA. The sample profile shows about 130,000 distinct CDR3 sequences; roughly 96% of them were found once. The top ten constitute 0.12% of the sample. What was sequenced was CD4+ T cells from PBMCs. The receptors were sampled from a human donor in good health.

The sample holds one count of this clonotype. Here the CDR3 DNA reads TGCAGTGCTAGAGCTACGACAGGGAGCTACGAGCAGTACTTC. Protein: CSARATTGSYEQYF. The gene calls are TRBV20-1 and TRBJ2-7; 7 positions agree with TRBD1. Unmatched junction bases numbered 6, after V lost 1 base and J lost 3 bases. The CDR3 extends over 14 amino acids. Germline loops: CDR1 DFQATT, CDR2 SNEGSKA (reference sequence).

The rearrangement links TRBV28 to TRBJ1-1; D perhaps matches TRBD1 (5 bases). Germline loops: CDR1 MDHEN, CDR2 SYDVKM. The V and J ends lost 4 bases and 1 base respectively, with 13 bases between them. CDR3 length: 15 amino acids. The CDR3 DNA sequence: TGTGCCAGCAGTTCTAGGGGACTCAGGAACACTGAAGCTTTCTTT. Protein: CASSSRGLRNTEAFF.

This CDR3 is CASRHRDYHMDTQYF. DNA of the CDR3: TGTGCCAGCAGGCACCGGGACTACCACATGGATACGCAGTATTTT. The chain couples TRBV7-9 to TRBJ2-3; 7 nucleotides agree with TRBD2. The CDR3 is 15 amino acids. V was pared by 6 bases and J by 6 bases, with 12 bases of the junction left unmatched. In germline, CDR1 is SEHNR, CDR2 FQNEAQ (reference sequence). Drawing the rest from reference TRBV7-9 and TRBJ2-3, the complete variable domain is DTGVSQNPRHKITKRGQNVTFRCDPISEHNRLYWYRQTLGQGPEFLTYFQNEAQLEKSRLLSDRFSAERPKGSFSTLEIQRTEQGDSAMYLCASRHRDYHMDTQYFGPGTRLTVL.

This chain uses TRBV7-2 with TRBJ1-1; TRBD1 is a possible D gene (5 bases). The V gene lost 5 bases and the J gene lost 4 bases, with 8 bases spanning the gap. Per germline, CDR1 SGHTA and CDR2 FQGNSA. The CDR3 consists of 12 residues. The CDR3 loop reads CASSRQGTEAFF. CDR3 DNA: TGTGCCAGCAGCCGCCAGGGCACTGAAGCTTTCTTT.

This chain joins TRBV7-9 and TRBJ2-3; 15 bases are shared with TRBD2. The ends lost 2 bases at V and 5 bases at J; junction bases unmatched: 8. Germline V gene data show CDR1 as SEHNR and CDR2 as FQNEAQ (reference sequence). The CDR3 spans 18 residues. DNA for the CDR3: TGTGCCAGCAGCTTACGTGGACTAGCGGGAGGGCGTGAAGATACGCAGTATTTT. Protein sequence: CASSLRGLAGGREDTQYF.

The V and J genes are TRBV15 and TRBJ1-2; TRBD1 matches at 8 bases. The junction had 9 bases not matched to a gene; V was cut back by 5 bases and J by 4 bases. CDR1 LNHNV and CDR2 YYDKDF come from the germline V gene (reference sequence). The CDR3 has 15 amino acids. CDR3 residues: CATSAAGGGGYGYTF. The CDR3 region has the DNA TGTGCCACCAGCGCGGCAGGGGGCGGTGGCTATGGCTACACCTTC.

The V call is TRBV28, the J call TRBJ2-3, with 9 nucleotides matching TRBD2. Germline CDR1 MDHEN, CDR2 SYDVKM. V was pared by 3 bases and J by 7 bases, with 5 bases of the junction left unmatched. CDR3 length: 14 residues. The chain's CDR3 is CASSLGGRAHTQYF. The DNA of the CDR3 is TGTGCCAGCAGTTTGGGCGGGAGGGCTCATACGCAGTATTTT. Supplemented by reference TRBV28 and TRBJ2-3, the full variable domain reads DVKVTQSSRYLVKRTGEKVFLECVQDMDHENMFWYRQDPGLGLRLIYFSYDVKMKEKGDIPEGYSVSREKKERFSLILESASTNQTSMYLCASSLGGRAHTQYFGPGTRLTVL.

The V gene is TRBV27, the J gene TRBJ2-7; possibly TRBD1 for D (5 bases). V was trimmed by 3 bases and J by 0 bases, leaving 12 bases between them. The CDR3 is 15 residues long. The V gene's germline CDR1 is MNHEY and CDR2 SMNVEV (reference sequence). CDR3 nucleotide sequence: TGTGCCAGCAGTTTCGGCAGACAGTACTCCTACGAGCAGTACTTC. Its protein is CASSFGRQYSYEQYF.

CDR3 region: CASSLGQSEQGGYTF. DNA of the CDR3: TGTGCCAGTAGTCTCGGACAGTCTGAGCAAGGTGGCTACACCTTC. This chain links TRBV19 with TRBJ1-2; D possibly corresponds to TRBD1 (6 bases). The CDR3 sequence is 15 residues long. CDR1 and CDR2 (germline): LNHDA, SQIVND (reference sequence). V gave up 5 bases and J gave up 7 bases, with 20 bases separating them.

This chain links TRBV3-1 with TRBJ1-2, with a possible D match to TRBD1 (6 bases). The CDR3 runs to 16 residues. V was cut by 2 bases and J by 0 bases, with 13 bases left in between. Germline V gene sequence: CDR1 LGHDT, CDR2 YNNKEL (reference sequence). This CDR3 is CASSQTGTLTNYGYTF. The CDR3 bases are TGTGCCAGCAGCCAAACCGGGACACTCACTAACTATGGCTACACCTTC.

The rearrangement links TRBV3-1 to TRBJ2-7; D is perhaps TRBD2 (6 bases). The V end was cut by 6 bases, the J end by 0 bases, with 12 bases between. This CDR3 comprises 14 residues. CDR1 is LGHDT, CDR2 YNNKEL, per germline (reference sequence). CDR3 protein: CASRLAPSSYEQYF. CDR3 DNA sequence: TGTGCCAGCAGACTAGCCCCTAGCTCCTACGAGCAGTACTTC.

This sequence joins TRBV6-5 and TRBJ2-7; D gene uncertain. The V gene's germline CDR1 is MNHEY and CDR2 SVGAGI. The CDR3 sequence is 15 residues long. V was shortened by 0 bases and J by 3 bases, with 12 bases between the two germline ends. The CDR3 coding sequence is TGTGCCAGCAGTTACTCGGGTCAGCTCTACTACGAGCAGTACTTC. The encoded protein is CASSYSGQLYYEQYF.

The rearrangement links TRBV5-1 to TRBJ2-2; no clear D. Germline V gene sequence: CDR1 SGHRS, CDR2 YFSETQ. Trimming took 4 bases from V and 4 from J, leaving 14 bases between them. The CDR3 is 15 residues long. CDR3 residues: CASSLEMSVTGELFF. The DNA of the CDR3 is TGCGCCAGCAGCCTAGAGATGAGTGTCACCGGGGAGCTGTTTTTT.

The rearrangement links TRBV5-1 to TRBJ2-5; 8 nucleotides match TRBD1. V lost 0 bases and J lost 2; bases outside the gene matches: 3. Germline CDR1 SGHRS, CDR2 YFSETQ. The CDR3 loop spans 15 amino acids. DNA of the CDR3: TGCGCCAGCAGCTTGGTGGGACAGGAGCAAGAGACCCAGTACTTC. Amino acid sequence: CASSLVGQEQETQYF.

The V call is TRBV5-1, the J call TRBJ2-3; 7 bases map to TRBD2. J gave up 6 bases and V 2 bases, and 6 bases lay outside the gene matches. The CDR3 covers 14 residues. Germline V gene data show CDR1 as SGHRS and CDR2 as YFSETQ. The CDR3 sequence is CASSLQLAVDTQYF. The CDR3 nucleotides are TGCGCCAGCAGCTTACAGCTAGCGGTTGATACGCAGTATTTT.

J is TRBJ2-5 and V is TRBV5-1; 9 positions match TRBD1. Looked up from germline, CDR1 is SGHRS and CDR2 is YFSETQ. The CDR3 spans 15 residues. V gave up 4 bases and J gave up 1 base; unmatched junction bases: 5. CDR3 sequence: CASSVGQGSQETQYF. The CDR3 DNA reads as TGCGCCAGCAGCGTTGGACAGGGGTCCCAAGAGACCCAGTACTTC.

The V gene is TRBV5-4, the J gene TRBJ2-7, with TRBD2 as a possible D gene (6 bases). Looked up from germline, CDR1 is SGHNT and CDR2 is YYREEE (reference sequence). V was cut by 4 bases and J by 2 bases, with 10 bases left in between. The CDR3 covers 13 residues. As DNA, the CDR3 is TGTGCCAGCAGCCGGGGGACCACCTACGAGCAGTACTTC. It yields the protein CASSRGTTYEQYF.

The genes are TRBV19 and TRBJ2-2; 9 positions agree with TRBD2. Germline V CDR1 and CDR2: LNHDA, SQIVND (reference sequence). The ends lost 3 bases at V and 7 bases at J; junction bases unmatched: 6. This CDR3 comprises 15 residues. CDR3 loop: CASSIPGTSIGELFF. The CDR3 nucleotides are TGTGCCAGTAGTATCCCTGGGACTAGCATCGGGGAGCTGTTTTTT.

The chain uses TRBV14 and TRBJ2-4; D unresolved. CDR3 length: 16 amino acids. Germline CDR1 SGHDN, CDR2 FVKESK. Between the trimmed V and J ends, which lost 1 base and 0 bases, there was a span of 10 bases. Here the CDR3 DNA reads TGTGCCAGCAGCCAAGGAGTCGCCATAGCCAAAAACATTCAGTACTTC. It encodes CASSQGVAIAKNIQYF.

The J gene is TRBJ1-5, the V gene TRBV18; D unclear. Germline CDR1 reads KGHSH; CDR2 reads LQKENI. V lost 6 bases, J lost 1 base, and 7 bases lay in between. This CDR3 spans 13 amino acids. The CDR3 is CASSVWSNQPQHF. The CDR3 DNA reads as TGTGCCAGCTCGGTATGGAGCAATCAGCCCCAGCATTTT.

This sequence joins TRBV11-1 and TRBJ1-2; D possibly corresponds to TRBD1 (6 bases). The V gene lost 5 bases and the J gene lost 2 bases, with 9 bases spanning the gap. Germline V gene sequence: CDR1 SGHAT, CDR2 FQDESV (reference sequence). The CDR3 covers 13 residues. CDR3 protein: CASSGDTNYGYTF. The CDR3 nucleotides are TGTGCCAGCAGCGGGGACACAAACTATGGCTACACCTTC.

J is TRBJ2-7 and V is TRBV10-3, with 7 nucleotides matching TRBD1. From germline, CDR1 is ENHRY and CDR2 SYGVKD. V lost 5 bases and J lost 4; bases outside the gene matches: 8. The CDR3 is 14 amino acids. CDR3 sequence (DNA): TGTGCCATCAGTCGCAACAGGGGTCAGTACGAGCAGTACTTC. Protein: CAISRNRGQYEQYF.

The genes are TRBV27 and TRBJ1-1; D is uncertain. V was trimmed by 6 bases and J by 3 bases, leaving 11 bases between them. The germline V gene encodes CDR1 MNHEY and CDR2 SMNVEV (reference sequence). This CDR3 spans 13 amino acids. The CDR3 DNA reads TGTGCCAGCAGCACCCGCCCAGACACTGAAGCTTTCTTT. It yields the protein CASSTRPDTEAFF.

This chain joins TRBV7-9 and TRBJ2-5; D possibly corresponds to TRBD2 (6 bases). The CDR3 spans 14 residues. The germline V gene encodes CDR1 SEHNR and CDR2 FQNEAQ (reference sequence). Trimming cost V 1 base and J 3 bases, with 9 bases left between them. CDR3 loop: CASSLGGTEETQYF. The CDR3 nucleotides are TGTGCCAGCAGCTTAGGGGGGACTGAAGAGACCCAGTACTTC.

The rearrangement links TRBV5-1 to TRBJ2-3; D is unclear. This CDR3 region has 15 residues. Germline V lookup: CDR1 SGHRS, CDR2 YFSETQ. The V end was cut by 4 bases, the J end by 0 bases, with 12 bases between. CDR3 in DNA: TGCGCCAGCAGCGCCCTCCAACGTAGCACAGATACGCAGTATTTT. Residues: CASSALQRSTDTQYF.

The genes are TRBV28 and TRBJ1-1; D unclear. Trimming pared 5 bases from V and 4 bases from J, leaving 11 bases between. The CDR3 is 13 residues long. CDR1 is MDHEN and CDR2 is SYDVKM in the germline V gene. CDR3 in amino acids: CASSPGSFTEAFF. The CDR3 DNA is TGTGCCAGCAGTCCCGGCTCTTTCACTGAAGCTTTCTTT.

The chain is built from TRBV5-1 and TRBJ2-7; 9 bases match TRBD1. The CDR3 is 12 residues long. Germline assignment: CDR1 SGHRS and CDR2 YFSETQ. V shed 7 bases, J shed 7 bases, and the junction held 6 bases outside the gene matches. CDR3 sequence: CASGKDRGEQYF. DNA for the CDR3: TGCGCCAGCGGCAAGGACAGGGGAGAGCAGTACTTC. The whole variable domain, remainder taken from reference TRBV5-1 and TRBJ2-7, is KAGVTQTPRYLIKTRGQQVTLSCSPISGHRSVSWYQQTPGQGLQFLFEYFSETQRNKGNFPGRFSGRQFSNSRSEMNVSTLELGDSALYLCASGKDRGEQYFGPGTRLTVT.

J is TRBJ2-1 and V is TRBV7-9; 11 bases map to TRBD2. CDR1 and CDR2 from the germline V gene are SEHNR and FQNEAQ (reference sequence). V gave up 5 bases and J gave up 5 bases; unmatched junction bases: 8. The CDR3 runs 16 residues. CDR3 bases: TGTGCCAGCAGCCCACCCCGGACTAGCGGGCACAATGAGCAGTTCTTC. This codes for CASSPPRTSGHNEQFF.

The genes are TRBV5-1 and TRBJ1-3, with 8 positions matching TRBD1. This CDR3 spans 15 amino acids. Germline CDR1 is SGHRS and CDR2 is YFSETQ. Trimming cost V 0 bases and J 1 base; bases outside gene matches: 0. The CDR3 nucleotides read TGCGCCAGCAGCTTGGGGACAGGGTCTGGAAACACCATATATTTT. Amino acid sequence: CASSLGTGSGNTIYF.

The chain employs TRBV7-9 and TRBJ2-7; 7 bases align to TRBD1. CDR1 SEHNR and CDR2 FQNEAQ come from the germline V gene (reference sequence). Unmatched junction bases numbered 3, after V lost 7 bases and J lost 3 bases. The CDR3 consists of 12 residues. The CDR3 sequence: CASTGTDYEQYF. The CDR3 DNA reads TGTGCCAGCACCGGGACAGACTACGAGCAGTACTTC. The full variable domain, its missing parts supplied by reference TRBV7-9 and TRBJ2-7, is DTGVSQNPRHKITKRGQNVTFRCDPISEHNRLYWYRQTLGQGPEFLTYFQNEAQLEKSRLLSDRFSAERPKGSFSTLEIQRTEQGDSAMYLCASTGTDYEQYFGPGTRLTVT.